The entry below gives a single T cell receptor beta chain sequence along with its context. Its antigen is currently not known. No base-level quality is on record; no much larger clone is a single base apart. The record originates from a study of blood T cell repertoires in COVID-19 (TCRdb year 2020). Looking at the study overall: Samples from collaborators originated in the United States, Italy and Spain and spanned both the acute and convalescent phases of COVID-19. Samples came from the ongoing ImmuneRACE study (first 160 participants) plus 1,254 subjects from 6 global collaborators. The repertoires were made available in a free public database intended to serve as a resource for research on the immune response to SARS-CoV-2. The prospective study material was composed of cDNA or gDNA derived from T cells, B-cell-depleted T cells, or PBMCs. A de-identified subject ID, COVID-19 status, age in years and sex were almost always included in the sample metadata. HLA class I and class II types, where available, came from metadata supplied by the sample provider rather than from assay-based typing. The dataset comprised deeply sampled blood TCRbeta repertoires from subjects exposed to, actively infected with, or recovered from COVID-19.

TCRbeta CDR3 regions were amplified from genomic DNA using the immunoSEQ Assay, a bias-controlled multiplex PCR. From the authors' description of their analysis: Within the assay, amplification of reference gene primers was used to estimate how many nucleated cells each sample contained. To quantify the absolute abundance of each unique TCRbeta CDR3 rearrangement, sequence reads were collapsed and filtered. For each sample, productive Simpson clonality was calculated as the square root of Simpson's diversity index over productive rearrangements. The table comes from immuneACCESS by way of TCRdb, which keeps in-frame sequences with V and J called. Part of the clones is missing from these tables; in studies checked, under half for an unresolved V gene and the rest for unknown reasons. That table furnishes V, J and clone size, whereas the DNA furnished D and trimming. A total of 150,000 or so clones appear in this sample, about 80% of them only once. Roughly 5.6% of the sample is in the top ten clones.

Participants in the prospective study were aged about 18 to 95 years, lived in 24 United States geographic areas, and enrolled through a virtual design. Cohort assignment in the prospective study relied on participant-reported clinical history from a screening survey and a study questionnaire. ImmuneRACE Cohort 3 recovered participants were defined by two consecutive negative NP/OP PCR tests, healthcare professional clearance, or symptom resolution. Each participant in the prospective study had whole blood, serum and a nasopharyngeal or oropharyngeal swab collected by mobile phlebotomists. Over an approximately 2-month period, participants in the prospective study had the option of providing additional blood draws and questionnaires. Before DNA extraction, blood samples from the prospective study were shipped at room temperature or frozen. Paper-wide results and their limitations: How much clinical and demographic metadata was included differed by source and by participant, and the metadata was provided uncurated.

The CDR3 starts with the cysteine, ends with the phenylalanine, and has 15 residues. Of the read, only the CDR3 DNA is kept; its 45 bases are in frame from base 1. Trimmed from V: 0 bases; trimmed from J: 2 bases; junction bases lacking a gene match: 1. CDR1 and CDR2, per the germline V gene, are KGHDR and SFDVKD. Sequencing input: PBMCs or T cells enriched from blood (not recorded which). This clonotype originated in a woman between 50 and 59 years old who had recovered from COVID-19. The chain joins TRBV24-1 to TRBJ2-5; the central 8 bases match TRBD2. The encoded CDR3 is CATSDLAGGQETQYF. The DNA is as follows: TGTGCCACCAGTGATTTGGCGGGGGGTCAAGAGACCCAGTACTTC.